This record concerns one TCR beta chain sequence. Trimming removed 0 bases at V and 4 bases at J, with 11 bases between. Germline V gives CDR1 MNHEY, CDR2 SMNVEV (reference sequence). This CDR3 has 15 residues. This sample was included in a study of blood T cell repertoires in COVID-19. The table came from immunoSEQ multiplex PCR; TCRdb's copy has only in-frame clones and leaves some out. The table shows about 240,000 clones, with around nine tenths occurring only once. This sequence joins TRBV27 and TRBJ2-3, with a tentative D call TRBD1 (5 bases). The source is a woman in her 70s with active or convalescent COVID-19. Input material: peripheral blood. This CDR3 is CASSLSPGPPDTQYF. CDR3 DNA sequence: TGTGCCAGCAGTTTATCTCCAGGGCCTCCAGATACGCAGTATTTT.